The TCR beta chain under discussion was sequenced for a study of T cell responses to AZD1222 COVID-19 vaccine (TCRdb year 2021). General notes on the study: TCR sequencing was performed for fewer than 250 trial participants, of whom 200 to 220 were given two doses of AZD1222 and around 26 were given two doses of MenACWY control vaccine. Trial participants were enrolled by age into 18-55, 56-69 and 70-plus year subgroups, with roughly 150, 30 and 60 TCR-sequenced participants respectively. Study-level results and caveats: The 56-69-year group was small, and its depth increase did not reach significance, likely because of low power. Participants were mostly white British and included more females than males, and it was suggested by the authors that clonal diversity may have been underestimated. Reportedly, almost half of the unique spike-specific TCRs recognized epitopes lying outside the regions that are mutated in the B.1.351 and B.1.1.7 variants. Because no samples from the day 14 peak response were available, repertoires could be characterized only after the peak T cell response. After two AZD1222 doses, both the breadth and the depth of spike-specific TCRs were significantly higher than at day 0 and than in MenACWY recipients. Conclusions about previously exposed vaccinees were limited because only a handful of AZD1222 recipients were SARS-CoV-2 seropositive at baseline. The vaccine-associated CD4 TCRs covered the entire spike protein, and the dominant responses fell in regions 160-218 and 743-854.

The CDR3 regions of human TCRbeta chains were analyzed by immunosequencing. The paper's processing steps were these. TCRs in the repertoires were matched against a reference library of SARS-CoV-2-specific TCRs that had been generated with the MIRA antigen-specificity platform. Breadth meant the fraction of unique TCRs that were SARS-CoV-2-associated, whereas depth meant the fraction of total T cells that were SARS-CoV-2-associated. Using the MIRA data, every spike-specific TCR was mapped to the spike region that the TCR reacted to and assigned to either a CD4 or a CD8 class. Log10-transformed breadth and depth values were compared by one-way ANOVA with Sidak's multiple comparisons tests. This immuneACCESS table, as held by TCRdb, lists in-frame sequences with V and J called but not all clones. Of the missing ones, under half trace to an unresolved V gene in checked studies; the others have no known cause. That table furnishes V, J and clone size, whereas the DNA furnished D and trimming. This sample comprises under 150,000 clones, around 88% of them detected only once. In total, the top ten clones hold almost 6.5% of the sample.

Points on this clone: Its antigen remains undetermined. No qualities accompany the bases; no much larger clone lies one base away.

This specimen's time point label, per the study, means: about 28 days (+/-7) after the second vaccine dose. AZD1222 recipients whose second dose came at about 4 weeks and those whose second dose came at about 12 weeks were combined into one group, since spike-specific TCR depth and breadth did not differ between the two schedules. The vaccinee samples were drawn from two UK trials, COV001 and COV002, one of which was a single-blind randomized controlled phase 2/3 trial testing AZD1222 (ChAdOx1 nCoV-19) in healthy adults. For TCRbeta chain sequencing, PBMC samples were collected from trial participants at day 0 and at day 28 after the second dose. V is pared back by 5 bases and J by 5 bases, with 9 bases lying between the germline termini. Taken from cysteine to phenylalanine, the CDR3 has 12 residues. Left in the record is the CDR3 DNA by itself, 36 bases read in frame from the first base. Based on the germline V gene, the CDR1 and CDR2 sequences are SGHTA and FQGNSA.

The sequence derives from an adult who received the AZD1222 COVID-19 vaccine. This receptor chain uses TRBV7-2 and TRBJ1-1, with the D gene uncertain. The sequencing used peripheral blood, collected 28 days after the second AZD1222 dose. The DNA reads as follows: TGTGCCAGCAGCCAAGGTTTTACTGAAGCTTTCTTT. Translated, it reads CASSQGFTEAFF.